This T cell receptor beta chain was sequenced during a study of T cell responses to AZD1222 COVID-19 vaccine. Whole-study results and caveats: Only five or six individuals given AZD1222 were seropositive at baseline. Close to half of all spike-specific TCRs reportedly target regions of the variants that are unmutated. All repertoire sampling was performed exclusively after the peak T cell response.

To note about this clone: No antigen is known for it.

Clones were read by immunoSEQ multiplex PCR, and TCRdb kept only the in-frame ones, dropping some. The profile shows some 120,000 clones, 84% of them singletons. This CDR3 spans 15 amino acids. Germline V gene sequence: CDR1 SGHRS, CDR2 YFSETQ. V was trimmed by 0 bases and J by 6 bases, leaving 13 bases between them. Pooling covered second doses at about 4 or about 12 weeks. The rearrangement joins TRBV5-1 to TRBJ1-5; D is uncertain. The starting material was peripheral blood, obtained 28 days after the second AZD1222 dose. The TCR sequence derives from an adult who received the AZD1222 COVID-19 vaccine. The CDR3 sequence is CASSLGDLFGQPQHF. The CDR3 DNA follows: TGCGCCAGCAGCTTGGGCGACCTATTTGGTCAGCCCCAGCATTTT.